This T cell receptor beta chain is from a study of cytomegalovirus exposure and HLA in healthy donors. As for this clone: What it recognizes is unknown. The junction departs from germline at one end; a sequencing error may be responsible.

The CDR3 spans 17 residues. Germline V gene sequence: CDR1 MGHRA, CDR2 YSYEKL. It was with 60 Vbeta and 13 Jbeta primers that the PCR ran. Sequencing was performed with immunoSEQ multiplex PCR; in TCRdb, only in-frame clones are kept and a portion is missing. This table has around 150,000 clones, over 60% appearing once. Study-level points and caveats: The study recorded over 150 TCR beta chains that were cytomegalovirus-associated. It was only CMV serostatus that was available as immune exposure information.

At the time of sampling, donors were nominally healthy, though unrecorded immune exposures were likely. This rearrangement joins TRBV4-1 to TRBJ2-1; D might be TRBD2 (5 bases). The TCR originated in a woman aged 25 to 39 in good health and CMV-seronegative. Sequencing used PBMCs. Here the CDR3 reads CASSQVRLAPADNEQLF. In DNA, the CDR3 is TGCGCCAGCAGCCAAGTACGGCTAGCCCCAGCAGACAATGAGCAGCTCTTC.